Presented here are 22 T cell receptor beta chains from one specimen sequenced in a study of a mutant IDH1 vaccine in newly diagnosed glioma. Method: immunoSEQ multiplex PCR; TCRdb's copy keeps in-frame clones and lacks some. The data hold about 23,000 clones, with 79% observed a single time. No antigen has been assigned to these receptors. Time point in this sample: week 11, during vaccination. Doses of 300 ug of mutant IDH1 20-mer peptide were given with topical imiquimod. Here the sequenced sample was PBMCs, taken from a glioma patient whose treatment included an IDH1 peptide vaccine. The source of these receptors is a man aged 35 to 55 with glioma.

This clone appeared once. In DNA form, the CDR3 reads TGTGCCAGCTCACCTGGGACAGACTCCTACGAGCAGTACTTC. Its protein product is CASSPGTDSYEQYF. The V and J genes are TRBV18 and TRBJ2-7; 7 bases line up with TRBD1. After removal of 3 bases from V and 0 bases from J, the junction contained 2 bases not matched to a gene. Germline V CDR1 and CDR2: KGHSH, LQKENI. The CDR3 has 14 residues.

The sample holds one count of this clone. The CDR3 loop is CASSYGRGAYGYTF. The CDR3 DNA reads as TGTGCCAGCAGTTACGGACGTGGGGCATACGGCTACACCTTC. The J gene is TRBJ1-2, the V gene TRBV6-6; weak D call: TRBD1 (5 bases). V dropped 2 bases and J dropped 8 bases, with 15 bases sitting between them. This CDR3 is 14 amino acids long. Germline CDR1 and CDR2: MNHNY and SVGAGI (reference sequence).

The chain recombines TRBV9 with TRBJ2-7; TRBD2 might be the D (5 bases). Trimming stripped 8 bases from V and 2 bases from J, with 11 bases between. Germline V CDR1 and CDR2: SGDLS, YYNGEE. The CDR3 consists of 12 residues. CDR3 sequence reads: CASGSGTYEQYF. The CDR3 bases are TGTGCCAGTGGATCGGGAACCTACGAGCAGTACTTC.

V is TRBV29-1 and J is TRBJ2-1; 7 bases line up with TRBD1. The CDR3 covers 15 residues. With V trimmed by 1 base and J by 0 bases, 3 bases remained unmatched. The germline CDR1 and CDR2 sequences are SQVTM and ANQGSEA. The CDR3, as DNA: TGCAGCGTTGAAGTCGGGACAGTCTCCTACAATGAGCAGTTCTTC. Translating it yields CSVEVGTVSYNEQFF.

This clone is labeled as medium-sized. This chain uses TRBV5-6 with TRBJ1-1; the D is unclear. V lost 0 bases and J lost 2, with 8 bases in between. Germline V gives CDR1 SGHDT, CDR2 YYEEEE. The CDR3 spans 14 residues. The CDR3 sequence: CASSLDPVNTEAFF. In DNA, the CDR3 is TGTGCCAGCAGCTTGGATCCGGTTAACACTGAAGCTTTCTTT.

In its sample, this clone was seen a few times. Here the CDR3 reads CASSLDPGGGPGELFF. CDR3 coding DNA: TGTGCCAGCAGCTTAGACCCGGGAGGGGGTCCCGGGGAGCTGTTTTTT. The rearrangement joins TRBV5-5 to TRBJ2-2, with 8 bases that match TRBD2. With 2 bases clipped from V and 6 bases from J, the junction kept 9 bases outside the gene matches. CDR3 length: 16 amino acids. CDR1 is SGHKS and CDR2 is YYEKEE in the germline V gene (reference sequence).

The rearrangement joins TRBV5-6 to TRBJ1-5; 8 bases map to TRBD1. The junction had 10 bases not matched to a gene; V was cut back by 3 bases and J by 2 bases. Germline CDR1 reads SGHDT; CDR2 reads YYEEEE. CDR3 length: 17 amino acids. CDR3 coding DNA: TGTGCCAGCAGCTCATGGAGGACAGGGAGCGGCAATCAGCCCCAGCATTTT. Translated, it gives CASSSWRTGSGNQPQHF.

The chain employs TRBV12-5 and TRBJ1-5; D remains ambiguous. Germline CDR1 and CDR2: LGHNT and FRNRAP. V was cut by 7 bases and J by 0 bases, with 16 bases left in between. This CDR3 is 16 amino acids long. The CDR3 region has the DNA TGTGCTAGTGCCGATATGACGTACTATAGCAATCAGCCCCAGCATTTT. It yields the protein CASADMTYYSNQPQHF.

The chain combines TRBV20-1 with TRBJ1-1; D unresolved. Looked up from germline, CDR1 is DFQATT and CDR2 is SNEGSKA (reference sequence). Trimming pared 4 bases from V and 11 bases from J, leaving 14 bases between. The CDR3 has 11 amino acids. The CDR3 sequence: CSAKAGLAAFF. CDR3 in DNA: TGCAGTGCTAAAGCAGGTTTGGCGGCTTTCTTT.

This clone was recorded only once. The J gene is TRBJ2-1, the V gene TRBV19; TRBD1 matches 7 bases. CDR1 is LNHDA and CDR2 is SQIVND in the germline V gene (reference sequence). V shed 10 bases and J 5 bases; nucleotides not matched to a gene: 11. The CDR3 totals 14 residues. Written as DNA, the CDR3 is TGTGCCACCGAAGACAGGGAGTCCCACAATGAGCAGTTCTTC. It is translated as CATEDRESHNEQFF.

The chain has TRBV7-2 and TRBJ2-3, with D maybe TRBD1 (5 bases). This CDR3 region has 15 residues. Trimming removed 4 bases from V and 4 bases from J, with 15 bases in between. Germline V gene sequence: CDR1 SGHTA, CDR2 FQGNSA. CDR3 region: CASSSGRGMADTQYF. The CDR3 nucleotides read TGTGCCAGCAGCTCAGGGCGTGGGATGGCAGATACGCAGTATTTT.

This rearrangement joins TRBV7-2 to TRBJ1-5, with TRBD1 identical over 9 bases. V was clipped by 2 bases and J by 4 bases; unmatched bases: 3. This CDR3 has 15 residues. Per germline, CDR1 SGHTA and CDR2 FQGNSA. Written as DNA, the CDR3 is TGTGCCAGCAGCTTAACAGGGGGCCGTAATCAGCCCCAGCATTTT. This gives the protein CASSLTGGRNQPQHF.

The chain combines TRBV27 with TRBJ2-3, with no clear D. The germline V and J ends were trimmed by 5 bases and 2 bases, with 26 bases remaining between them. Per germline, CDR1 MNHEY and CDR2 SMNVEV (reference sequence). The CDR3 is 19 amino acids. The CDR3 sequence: CASSASRALKNTYTDTQYF. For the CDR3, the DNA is TGTGCCAGCAGTGCCTCAAGGGCCTTGAAGAACACGTACACAGATACGCAGTATTTT.

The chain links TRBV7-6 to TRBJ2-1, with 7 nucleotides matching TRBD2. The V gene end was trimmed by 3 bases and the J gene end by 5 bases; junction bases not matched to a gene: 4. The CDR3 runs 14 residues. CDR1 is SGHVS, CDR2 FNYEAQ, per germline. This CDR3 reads CASSFRDYNNEQFF. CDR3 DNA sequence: TGTGCCAGCAGCTTCAGGGACTACAACAATGAGCAGTTCTTC.

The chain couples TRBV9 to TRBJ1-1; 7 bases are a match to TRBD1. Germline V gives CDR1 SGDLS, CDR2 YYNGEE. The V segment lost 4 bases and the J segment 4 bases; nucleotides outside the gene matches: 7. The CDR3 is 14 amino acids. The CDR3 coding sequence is TGTGCCAGCAGCCCCCACAGGGGCCCCACTGAAGCTTTCTTT. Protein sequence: CASSPHRGPTEAFF. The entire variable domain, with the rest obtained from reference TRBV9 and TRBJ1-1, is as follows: DSGVTQTPKHLITATGQRVTLRCSPRSGDLSVYWYQQSLDQGLQFLIQYYNGEERAKGNILERFSAQQFPDLHSELNLSSLELGDSALYFCASSPHRGPTEAFFGQGTRLTVV.

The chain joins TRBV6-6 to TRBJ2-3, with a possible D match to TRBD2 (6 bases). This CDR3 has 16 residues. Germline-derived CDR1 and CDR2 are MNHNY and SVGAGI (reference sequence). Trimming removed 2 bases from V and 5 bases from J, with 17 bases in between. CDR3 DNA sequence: TGTGCCAGCAGTTACCCCGGGGCTAGCGCTAGAGATACGCAGTATTTT. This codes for CASSYPGASARDTQYF.

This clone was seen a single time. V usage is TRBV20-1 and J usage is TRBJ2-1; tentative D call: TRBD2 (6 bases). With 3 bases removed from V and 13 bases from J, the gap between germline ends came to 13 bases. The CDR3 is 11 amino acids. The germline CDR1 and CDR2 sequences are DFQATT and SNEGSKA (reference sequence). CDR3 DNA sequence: TGCAGTGCTAGGCTCGGCGGGGCCCAGTTCTTC. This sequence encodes CSARLGGAQFF.

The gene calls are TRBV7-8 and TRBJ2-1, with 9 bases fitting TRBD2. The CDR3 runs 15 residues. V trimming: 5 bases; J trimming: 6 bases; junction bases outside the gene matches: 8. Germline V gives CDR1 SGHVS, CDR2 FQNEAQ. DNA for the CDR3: TGTGCCAGCAGCCCGCTAGCGGGACGGGTCAATGAGCAGTTCTTC. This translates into CASSPLAGRVNEQFF.

CDR3 amino acids: CASSFWVGTGGNEQFF. CDR3 nucleotides: TGTGCCAGCAGCTTTTGGGTTGGGACCGGTGGCAATGAGCAGTTCTTC. The chain links TRBV5-4 to TRBJ2-1, with D perhaps assigned TRBD1 or TRBD2 (5 bases each). CDR1 SGHNT and CDR2 YYREEE come from the germline V gene (reference sequence). CDR3 length: 16 residues. The V end was cut by 2 bases, the J end by 6 bases, with 18 bases between.

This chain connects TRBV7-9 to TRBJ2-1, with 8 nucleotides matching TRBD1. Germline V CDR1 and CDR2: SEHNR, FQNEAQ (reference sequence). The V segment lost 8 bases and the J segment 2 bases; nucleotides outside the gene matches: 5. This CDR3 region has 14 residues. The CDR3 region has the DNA TGTGCCAGCTCGCAGGGGGCGACCTACAATGAGCAGTTCTTC. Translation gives CASSQGATYNEQFF.

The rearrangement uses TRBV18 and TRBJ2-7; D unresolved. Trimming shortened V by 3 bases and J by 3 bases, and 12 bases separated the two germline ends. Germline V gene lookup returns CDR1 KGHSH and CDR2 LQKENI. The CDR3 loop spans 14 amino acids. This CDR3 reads CASSPDPLGYEQYF. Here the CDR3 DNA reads TGTGCCAGCTCACCCGACCCCCTGGGCTACGAGCAGTACTTC.

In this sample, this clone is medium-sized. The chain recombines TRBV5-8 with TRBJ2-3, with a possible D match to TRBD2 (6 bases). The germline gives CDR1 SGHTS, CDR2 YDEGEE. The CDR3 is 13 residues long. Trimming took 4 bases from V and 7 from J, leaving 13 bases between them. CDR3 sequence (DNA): TGTGCCAGCAGCCAATCGGAGGGCTATACGCAGTATTTT. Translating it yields CASSQSEGYTQYF.